Described below is a single T cell receptor beta chain sequence and its context. As yet, its antigen is unknown. The PCR was carried out with 60 Vbeta primers and 13 Jbeta primers. Only in-frame clones appear in the TCRdb table, and some are missing; sequencing was by immunoSEQ multiplex PCR. The sample table includes tens of thousands of clones. The data were taken from a study of cytomegalovirus exposure and HLA in healthy donors. Across the whole study: A prior analysis found roughly 110 million unique TCR beta sequences from some 200 million T cells. Study findings and constraints: Rare TCR sequences predominated, though certain public TCRs were found in many donors. The productive fraction for most TCR beta V segments was about 90% or about 30% in an earlier analysis.

The V and J ends lost 2 bases and 0 bases, in that order; junction bases with no gene match: 2. This CDR3 is 16 amino acids long. The germline V gene has CDR1 MNHNY and CDR2 SVGAGI (reference sequence). Input material: PBMCs. The V call is TRBV6-6, the J call TRBJ1-5, with 9 bases fitting TRBD1. The TCR sequence derives from a middle-aged man in good health and CMV-seronegative. Here the CDR3 DNA reads TGTGCCAGCAGTTACGGACAGGGGTATAGCAATCAGCCCCAGCATTTT. It specifies CASSYGQGYSNQPQHF.